These 27 T cell receptor beta chains were all obtained from the same sample, sequenced in a study of cytomegalovirus exposure and HLA in healthy donors. The PCR ran on 60 Vbeta and 13 Jbeta primers. Clones were sequenced by immunoSEQ multiplex PCR, and TCRdb holds only the in-frame ones, with some missing. This repertoire shows about 120,000 clones, roughly 79% found once; its top ten account for 2.2%. The sample consisted of PBMCs. The receptors here all came from a woman between 40 and 50 years old in good health and CMV-seronegative.

The chain joins TRBV6-1 to TRBJ2-1; 11 bases agree with TRBD2. The CDR3 sequence is 16 residues long. From germline, CDR1 is MNHNS and CDR2 SASEGT. J was trimmed by 8 bases and V by 2 bases; bases with no gene match: 8. CDR3 loop: CASSEHRLAGMDEQFF. DNA for the CDR3: TGTGCCAGCAGTGAACATAGACTAGCGGGAATGGATGAGCAGTTCTTC.

The chain combines TRBV11-2 with TRBJ2-4; no firm D call. This CDR3 comprises 13 residues. Trimming removed 4 bases from V and 0 bases from J, with 4 bases in between. Germline V gives CDR1 SGHAT, CDR2 FQNNGV. The CDR3 sequence is CASSYLAKNIQYF. CDR3 nucleotide sequence: TGTGCCAGCAGCTACTTAGCCAAAAACATTCAGTACTTC.

J is TRBJ2-7 and V is TRBV11-2; TRBD2 is a possible D gene (5 bases). The germline CDR1 and CDR2 sequences are SGHAT and FQNNGV. This CDR3 is 14 amino acids long. With 8 bases removed from V and 3 bases from J, the gap between germline ends came to 17 bases. CDR3: CASLRDPNHYEQYF. Written as DNA, the CDR3 is TGTGCCAGCCTCCGGGATCCGAACCACTACGAGCAGTACTTC. Together with reference TRBV11-2 and TRBJ2-7, the CDR3 gives the full variable domain: EAGVAQSPRYKIIEKRQSVAFWCNPISGHATLYWYQQILGQGPKLLIQFQNNGVVDDSQLPKDRFSAERLKGVDSTLKIQPAKLEDSAVYLCASLRDPNHYEQYFGPGTRLTVT.

A few counts support this clone. The J gene is TRBJ2-2, the V gene TRBV7-9; maybe TRBD2 (5 bases). The CDR3 has 15 residues. Germline V gene data show CDR1 as SEHNR and CDR2 as FQNEAQ (reference sequence). Trimming stripped 1 base from V and 5 bases from J, with 11 bases between. CDR3 sequence: CASSLGGSETGELFF. Written as DNA, the CDR3 is TGTGCCAGCAGCTTAGGAGGGTCTGAAACCGGGGAGCTGTTTTTT.

The CDR3 sequence: CASSSGTSSNEQFF. The DNA of the CDR3 is TGCGCCAGCAGTTCTGGGACTAGCAGCAATGAGCAGTTCTTC. The rearrangement joins TRBV10-1 to TRBJ2-1; 9 positions agree with TRBD2. V lost 5 bases and J lost 6; bases outside the gene matches: 5. CDR3 length equals 14 residues. Germline V gene lookup returns CDR1 WNHNN and CDR2 SYGVQD (reference sequence).

This clone is a singleton in its sample. This chain joins TRBV27 and TRBJ1-3; TRBD1 might be the D (6 bases). From germline, CDR1 is MNHEY and CDR2 SMNVEV (reference sequence). This CDR3 comprises 17 residues. V was shortened by 2 bases and J by 1 base, with 15 bases between the two germline ends. CDR3: CASSLGQGPTSGNTIYF. The CDR3 coding sequence is TGTGCCAGCAGTTTAGGTCAGGGGCCTACATCTGGAAACACCATATATTTT.

The CDR3 DNA sequence: TGTGCCAGCAGCCAAGATTGGGGACAGGGATCCTACGAGCAGTACTTC. This sequence encodes CASSQDWGQGSYEQYF. The chain joins TRBV4-2 to TRBJ2-5; 9 nucleotides agree with TRBD1. The assigned J gene may be wrong: the sequence end matches TRBJ2-7 better. Looked up from germline, CDR1 is LGHNA and CDR2 is YNFKEQ. The CDR3 loop spans 16 amino acids.

The rearrangement uses TRBV11-2 and TRBJ2-1; 13 bases are shared with TRBD2. V trimming: 6 bases; J trimming: 9 bases; junction bases outside the gene matches: 8. Looked up from germline, CDR1 is SGHAT and CDR2 is FQNNGV. The CDR3 length is 15 residues. CDR3 coding DNA: TGTGCCAGCAGACAAACTAGCGGGAGGGCCGGTGAGCAGTTCTTC. Protein product: CASRQTSGRAGEQFF.

This clone was detected only once. The chain uses TRBV23-1 and TRBJ2-3; TRBD1 agrees at 9 bases. TRBV23-1 is recorded as an ORF, its role being uncertain. V shed 8 bases and J 2 bases; nucleotides not matched to a gene: 11. The CDR3 contains 16 residues. CDR3 protein: CASGGQGIEATDTQYF. CDR3 nucleotides: TGCGCCAGCGGTGGACAGGGGATAGAGGCCACAGATACGCAGTATTTT.

This rearrangement joins TRBV5-1 to TRBJ2-5; 14 positions agree with TRBD2. The DNA end is a closer match to TRBJ2-7, so the J assignment may be wrong. Germline V gives CDR1 SGHRS, CDR2 YFSETQ. The CDR3 has 17 amino acids. CDR3 protein: CASSMTSGRAGDYEQYF. Written as DNA, the CDR3 is TGCGCCAGCAGCATGACTAGCGGGAGGGCCGGCGACTACGAGCAGTACTTC.

The V call is TRBV7-8, the J call TRBJ1-2; D is unclear. This CDR3 contains 14 residues. V was cut by 1 base and J by 2 bases, with 8 bases left in between. Germline values: CDR1 SGHVS, CDR2 FQNEAQ. CDR3 protein: CASSLGTGNYGYTF. The CDR3 DNA reads TGTGCCAGCAGCTTAGGGACGGGAAACTATGGCTACACCTTC.

This clone has just a few counts. The chain combines TRBV27 with TRBJ2-3, with D maybe TRBD2 (7 bases). This CDR3 spans 15 amino acids. Germline V gives CDR1 MNHEY, CDR2 SMNVEV (reference sequence). Trimming took off 10 bases at V and 3 bases at J, with 20 bases between the two ends. CDR3 in amino acids: CATSMGGGRTDTQYF. The CDR3 coding sequence is TGTGCCACCTCTATGGGAGGGGGGCGGACAGATACGCAGTATTTT.

The rearrangement uses TRBV5-6 and TRBJ1-2, with 9 nucleotides matching TRBD1. Unmatched junction bases numbered 13, after V lost 1 base and J lost 3 bases. The germline V gene has CDR1 SGHDT and CDR2 YYEEEE. There are 18 residues in the CDR3. The CDR3 DNA reads TGTGCCAGCAGCTTGCTAGGACTTGGGGACAGGGAATACTATGGCTACACCTTC. Translating gives CASSLLGLGDREYYGYTF.

The chain joins TRBV4-2 to TRBJ2-1; TRBD2 matches 11 bases. Germline lookup yields CDR1 LGHNA and CDR2 YNFKEQ. The CDR3 totals 16 residues. J was trimmed by 7 bases and V by 4 bases; bases with no gene match: 9. CDR3 coding DNA: TGTGCCAGCAGCCCCACGGGACTAGCGGATCATAATGAGCAGTTCTTC. Its protein product is CASSPTGLADHNEQFF.

V gene TRBV20-1 combines with J gene TRBJ2-7; D remains unclear. This CDR3 has 11 residues. V shed 1 base and J shed 4 bases, with 5 bases lying between them. Germline values: CDR1 DFQATT, CDR2 SNEGSKA (reference sequence). The CDR3 DNA sequence: TGCAGTGCTAGAGTCCTTTACGAGCAGTACTTC. This gives the protein CSARVLYEQYF.

This sequence joins TRBV9 and TRBJ2-2; 10 positions agree with TRBD2. Germline V lookup: CDR1 SGDLS, CDR2 YYNGEE. Trimming took 5 bases from V and 3 from J; bases not matched to a gene: 10. The CDR3 runs to 17 residues. The CDR3 region is CASSPLSGGADTGELFF. Written as DNA, the CDR3 is TGTGCCAGCAGTCCCCTGAGCGGGGGGGCGGACACCGGGGAGCTGTTTTTT. The variable domain in full, with the rest retrieved from reference TRBV9 and TRBJ2-2, is DSGVTQTPKHLITATGQRVTLRCSPRSGDLSVYWYQQSLDQGLQFLIQYYNGEERAKGNILERFSAQQFPDLHSELNLSSLELGDSALYFCASSPLSGGADTGELFFGEGSRLTVL.

The chain couples TRBV6-1 to TRBJ1-2, with D unresolved. Per the germline V gene, CDR1 is MNHNS and CDR2 is SASEGT. V was cut by 0 bases and J by 4 bases, with 15 bases left in between. The CDR3 spans 16 residues. The CDR3, as DNA: TGTGCCAGCAGTGAAGCGGCTTGGGTACGGGGCTATGGCTACACCTTC. Translated: CASSEAAWVRGYGYTF.

The chain uses TRBV2 and TRBJ2-7, with TRBD2 matching 8 bases. Germline V gene sequence: CDR1 SNHLY, CDR2 FYNNEI. The V segment lost 9 bases and the J segment 4 bases; nucleotides outside the gene matches: 11. This CDR3 contains 14 residues. The chain's CDR3 is CAREAGVGSYEQYF. CDR3 in DNA: TGTGCCAGGGAAGCGGGAGTTGGTTCGTACGAGCAGTACTTC.

The CDR3 region has the DNA TGTGCCAGCAGTTTAAGCGGGGGCTTGGGGGGCTACACCTTC. This codes for CASSLSGGLGGYTF. The chain couples TRBV28 to TRBJ1-2; a possible D gene is TRBD1 (6 bases). V was pared by 2 bases and J by 8 bases, with 15 bases between. Germline V gives CDR1 MDHEN, CDR2 SYDVKM. The CDR3 is 14 residues long.

CDR3 amino acids: CASSSTGGAQPQHF. CDR3 sequence (DNA): TGTGCCAGCAGCTCCACAGGGGGCGCACAGCCCCAGCATTTT. J is TRBJ1-5 and V is TRBV5-5; the match to TRBD1 covers 9 bases. V trimming: 3 bases; J trimming: 7 bases; junction bases outside the gene matches: 5. This CDR3 is built from 14 residues. Germline V CDR1 and CDR2: SGHKS, YYEKEE (reference sequence).

This clone was detected only a few times. The chain recombines TRBV5-6 with TRBJ2-6; unclear D gene. The length of the CDR3 is 15 residues. Germline V gene data show CDR1 as SGHDT and CDR2 as YYEEEE. Between the trimmed V and J ends, which lost 2 bases and 5 bases, there was a span of 11 bases. The CDR3 DNA reads as TGTGCCAGCAGCTTATGGCAGGCTCGGGCCAACGTCCTGACTTTC. It is translated as CASSLWQARANVLTF.

The sample holds a few counts of this clone. This chain joins TRBV5-1 and TRBJ1-1; D gene uncertain. Trimming removed 0 bases at V and 1 base at J, with 7 bases between. CDR1 is SGHRS and CDR2 is YFSETQ in the germline V gene. The CDR3 has 14 residues. The CDR3 here is CASSLAGRNTEAFF. The CDR3 DNA reads as TGCGCCAGCAGCTTGGCCGGTCGGAACACTGAAGCTTTCTTT. Based on the CDR3 plus reference TRBV5-1 and TRBJ1-1, the full variable domain is KAGVTQTPRYLIKTRGQQVTLSCSPISGHRSVSWYQQTPGQGLQFLFEYFSETQRNKGNFPGRFSGRQFSNSRSEMNVSTLELGDSALYLCASSLAGRNTEAFFGQGTRLTVV.

The J gene is TRBJ2-7, the V gene TRBV5-1, with no clear D. With 2 bases removed from V and 3 bases from J, the gap between germline ends came to 9 bases. CDR1 and CDR2 from the germline V gene are SGHRS and YFSETQ. CDR3 length: 13 residues. The CDR3 sequence: CASSLLHGYEQYF. CDR3 DNA sequence: TGCGCCAGCAGCTTACTACACGGCTACGAGCAGTACTTC.

This clone was seen a single time. V usage is TRBV27 and J usage is TRBJ2-3; TRBD2 agrees at 12 bases. V trimming: 4 bases; J trimming: 14 bases; junction bases outside the gene matches: 10. The V gene's germline CDR1 is MNHEY and CDR2 SMNVEV (reference sequence). The CDR3 is made up of 14 amino acids. CDR3 nucleotides: TGTGCCAGCAGTTCCCGGACTAGCGGGATGGATGGGTATTTT. The encoded protein is CASSSRTSGMDGYF.

V is TRBV13 and J is TRBJ2-7; D not resolved. This CDR3 contains 13 residues. Germline values: CDR1 PRHDT, CDR2 FYEKMQ (reference sequence). Trimming stripped 5 bases from V and 2 bases from J, with 10 bases between. The CDR3 DNA reads TGTGCCAGCAGCCCCCCAAAAACCTACGAGCAGTACTTC. Protein product: CASSPPKTYEQYF. Complete variable domain (other parts from reference TRBV13 and TRBJ2-7): AAGVIQSPRHLIKEKRETATLKCYPIPRHDTVYWYQQGPGQDPQFLISFYEKMQSDKGSIPDRFSAQQFSDYHSELNMSSLELGDSALYFCASSPPKTYEQYFGPGTRLTVT.

The chain employs TRBV7-3 and TRBJ1-1; the D is unclear. The CDR3 contains 13 residues. The germline V and J ends were trimmed by 4 bases and 1 base, with 7 bases remaining between them. Per germline, CDR1 SGHTA and CDR2 FQGTGA. The CDR3 DNA is TGTGCCAGCAGCTCGACACCGAACACTGAAGCTTTCTTT. Translation gives CASSSTPNTEAFF. Using reference TRBV7-3 and TRBJ1-1 for the parts outside the CDR3, the full variable domain is GAGVSQTPSNKVTEKGKYVELRCDPISGHTALYWYRQSLGQGPEFLIYFQGTGAADDSGLPNDRFFAVRPEGSVSTLKIQRTERGDSAVYLCASSSTPNTEAFFGQGTRLTVV.

This chain joins TRBV5-6 and TRBJ2-5, with D unresolved. The DNA end is a closer match to TRBJ2-7, so the J assignment may be wrong. The germline gives CDR1 SGHDT, CDR2 YYEEEE. The CDR3 is made up of 14 amino acids. CDR3 residues: CASSLASADYEQYF. The CDR3 nucleotides are TGTGCCAGCAGCTTGGCCAGCGCCGACTACGAGCAGTACTTC.